These 12 T cell receptor beta chains were all obtained from the same sample, sequenced in a study of cytomegalovirus exposure and HLA in healthy donors (dated by TCRdb to about 2017). The receptor library was made with the immunoSEQ multiplex PCR assay. The multiplex PCR relied on a mix of 60 forward primers for TCR Vbeta segments and 13 reverse primers for TCR Jbeta segments. The table was pulled from immuneACCESS by TCRdb, which kept in-frame rearrangements only. Such tables lose some clones; where checked, under half of the loss comes from unresolved V genes, and the rest has no known cause. The sample data list over 150,000 clones, and 75% to 90% of these were observed just once. The ten largest clones capture about 2% of the sample. The sequenced sample was PBMCs. The receptor set was obtained from a human donor in good health.

The chain joins TRBV4-3 to TRBJ2-3, with 8 bases aligning to TRBD2. The CDR3 consists of 15 residues. V was clipped by 4 bases and J by 2 bases; unmatched bases: 5. From germline, CDR1 is LGHNA and CDR2 YSLEER. CDR3 region: CASSPSGHFTDTQYF. The CDR3 nucleotides read TGCGCCAGCAGCCCTAGCGGGCACTTCACAGATACGCAGTATTTT.

V usage is TRBV4-1 and J usage is TRBJ2-7; TRBD1 matches 8 bases. Germline-derived CDR1 and CDR2 are MGHRA and YSYEKL. The CDR3 has 16 amino acids. J gave up 1 base and V 3 bases, and 8 bases lay outside the gene matches. The CDR3 bases are TGCGCCAGCAGCCACGGAGGACAGGGAAAATCCTACGAGCAGTACTTC. This encodes CASSHGGQGKSYEQYF.

The CDR3 DNA is TGTGCCAGCAGTCCGGGACTAGCGGGGGGGATGGATACGCAGTATTTT. This codes for CASSPGLAGGMDTQYF. The chain has TRBV6-4 and TRBJ2-3; 16 nucleotides align to TRBD2. V lost 5 bases to trimming and J lost 6 bases; unmatched junction nucleotides: 5. CDR1 is MRHNA and CDR2 is SNTAGT in the germline V gene. This CDR3 is built from 16 residues.

The chain employs TRBV6-1 and TRBJ2-7; 8 positions match TRBD1. There are 14 residues in the CDR3. J lost 0 bases, V lost 5 bases, and 3 bases had no gene match. Germline loops: CDR1 MNHNS, CDR2 SASEGT. The CDR3 spells CASSLQGDSYEQYF. The CDR3 DNA is TGTGCCAGCAGTCTACAGGGGGACTCCTACGAGCAGTACTTC.

The chain links TRBV27 to TRBJ2-7; a weak D match, TRBD1 (6 bases). This CDR3 is built from 13 residues. Germline-derived CDR1 and CDR2 are MNHEY and SMNVEV (reference sequence). V lost 6 bases, J lost 2 bases, and 11 bases lay in between. DNA of the CDR3: TGTGCCAGCAGGGGCAGGGGAACCTACGAGCAGTACTTC. Amino acids: CASRGRGTYEQYF.

V and J are TRBV4-3 and TRBJ2-5; 13 bases match TRBD2. The junction had 3 bases not matched to a gene; V was cut back by 3 bases and J by 5 bases. CDR1 is LGHNA, CDR2 YSLEER, per germline. This CDR3 contains 15 residues. This CDR3 is CASSQGLAGLETQYF. CDR3 sequence (DNA): TGCGCCAGCAGCCAGGGACTAGCGGGGCTGGAGACCCAGTACTTC.

The rearrangement links TRBV27 to TRBJ1-5; 10 bases match TRBD1. V was pared by 5 bases and J by 6 bases, with 10 bases of the junction left unmatched. The CDR3 is made up of 16 amino acids. Germline V CDR1 and CDR2: MNHEY, SMNVEV (reference sequence). CDR3 protein: CASSPTGGVGIQPQHF. The CDR3 bases are TGTGCCAGCAGTCCGACAGGGGGCGTCGGGATTCAGCCCCAGCATTTT.

The chain links TRBV11-3 to TRBJ2-2; D possibly corresponds to TRBD2 (6 bases). The CDR3 has 15 residues. V was trimmed by 4 bases and J by 0 bases, leaving 9 bases between them. Germline V gene data show CDR1 as SGHNT and CDR2 as YENEEA. CDR3 DNA sequence: TGTGCCAGCAGCTCTGGGGGGTCGAACACCGGGGAGCTGTTTTTT. This translates into CASSSGGSNTGELFF.

The chain combines TRBV2 with TRBJ1-3; TRBD1 is a possible D gene (5 bases). The ends were cut back, 7 bases at V and 0 bases at J, with 10 bases in the middle. From germline, CDR1 is SNHLY and CDR2 FYNNEI. CDR3 size: 14 residues. The chain's CDR3 is CASIAGLSGNTIYF. The CDR3, as DNA: TGTGCCAGCATTGCAGGGCTCTCTGGAAACACCATATATTTT. The full variable domain, its missing parts supplied by reference TRBV2 and TRBJ1-3, is EPEVTQTPSHQVTQMGQEVILRCVPISNHLYFYWYRQILGQKVEFLVSFYNNEISEKSEIFDDQFSVERPDGSNFTLKIRSTKLEDSAMYFCASIAGLSGNTIYFGEGSWLTVV.

The rearrangement links TRBV6-1 to TRBJ2-1, with D perhaps matching TRBD2 (5 bases). The CDR3 spans 18 residues. Germline-derived CDR1 and CDR2 are MNHNS and SASEGT. V was trimmed by 4 bases and J by 3 bases, leaving 22 bases between them. This CDR3 reads CASSGTFPRGRLYNEQFF. CDR3 bases: TGTGCCAGCAGTGGTACTTTCCCCCGGGGTCGGCTCTACAATGAGCAGTTCTTC.

CDR3 coding DNA: TGTGCCAGCAGCTTATATTCTGCAGGGGACCTCCCTAACTATGGCTACACCTTC. Protein product: CASSLYSAGDLPNYGYTF. The chain employs TRBV7-9 and TRBJ1-2; tentative D call: TRBD1 (6 bases). The V end was cut by 2 bases, the J end by 0 bases, with 19 bases between. CDR3 length equals 18 residues. In germline, CDR1 is SEHNR, CDR2 FQNEAQ (reference sequence).

The chain uses TRBV27 and TRBJ1-5; D gene unclear. There are 15 residues in the CDR3. Trimming removed 6 bases at V and 2 bases at J, with 14 bases between. Per germline, CDR1 MNHEY and CDR2 SMNVEV (reference sequence). The CDR3 DNA sequence: TGTGCCAGCAGACCAAACGAAGGAGGCAATCAGCCCCAGCATTTT. Translation gives CASRPNEGGNQPQHF.